This TCR beta chain came from a study of CD8 T cells in Susac syndrome. Study information: Sequencing included Susac syndrome patients, about 6 of them with active disease and roughly eight in remission.

Findings of the study overall: The CD4+ T cell repertoires, which came from Susac syndrome patients, showed no sign of clonal expansion.

There are 14 residues in the CDR3. Germline V lookup: CDR1 KGHSH, CDR2 LQKENI. Deletions cut 2 bases from V and 7 bases from J, with 12 bases between. RNA was extracted with the RNeasy kit, and a quantity of roughly 0.45 to 1 ug was reverse transcribed using random hexamers. TCRdb fed the immunoSEQ multiplex PCR reads into MiXCR, producing one record per CDR3 protein. The table lists about 240,000 distinct CDR3 sequences, 90% to 97% of them singletons. Sequencing targeted TCR beta in blood CD8+ and CD4+ T cells. Isolation of CD8+ and CD4+ T cells was performed negatively, whereas enrichment of TEMRA cells was done by FACS. With regard to this clonotype: Antigen specificity is unknown.

Sequenced input: CD4+ T cells from PBMCs. The chain is built from TRBV18 and TRBJ2-1; the D gene is possibly TRBD1 (6 bases). This sequence was found in a human donor with Susac syndrome. The CDR3 nucleotides read TGTGCCAGCTCACCATGGACAGAGACAAATGAGCAGTTCTTC. Its translation: CASSPWTETNEQFF.